The 21 T cell receptor beta chains in this list originate from one sample, sequenced in a study of T cells in Graves' hyperthyroidism and ophthalmopathy. RNA transcripts were the template for amplifying TCR beta CDR3 regions. Carried out on the TCR CDR3, a first-round RT-PCR used the HTBI primer set. From the multiplex PCR reads, TCRdb called clonotypes with MiXCR, one entry per CDR3 protein. This sample has under 350,000 distinct CDR3 sequences; about 18% occur once, and the top ten carry roughly 49%. The sequenced sample was blood. Receptors were obtained from a woman in her forties or fifties with Graves' hyperthyroidism.

Many counts were recorded for this clonotype. The rearrangement uses TRBV28 and TRBJ2-7; D gene unclear. V was shortened by 3 bases and J by 6 bases, with 6 bases between the two germline ends. Per germline, CDR1 MDHEN and CDR2 SYDVKM. The CDR3 has 11 residues. The CDR3 spells CASSLGFEQYF. CDR3 coding DNA: TGTGCCAGCAGTTTGGGATTCGAGCAGTACTTC.

There are a few counts of this clonotype. The conserved phenylalanine or tryptophan is not found at the CDR3 terminus, so this likely reflects a read error. The V gene is TRBV11-1, the J gene TRBJ1-2; no firm D call. Per the germline V gene, CDR1 is SGHAT and CDR2 is FQDESV (reference sequence). This CDR3 comprises 15 residues. V lost 5 bases, J lost 4 bases, and 17 bases lay in between. The CDR3 reads CASSMDGMGSYGYTL. CDR3 coding DNA: TGTGCCAGCAGCATGGACGGTATGGGTAGCTATGGCTACACCCTC.

Of note for this clonotype: Just one base apart from a much larger clone, this may be a read error. This sequence joins TRBV20-1 and TRBJ1-1; D remains ambiguous. Germline V lookup: CDR1 DFQATT, CDR2 SNEGSKA (reference sequence). The CDR3 length is 13 residues. CDR3 in DNA: TGCAGTGCTAGAAGGACGGGCTCATCTGAAGCTTCCTTT. This sequence encodes CSARRTGSSEASF.

There are many counts of this clonotype. V usage is TRBV11-3 and J usage is TRBJ1-1; maybe TRBD1 (6 bases). V was cut by 5 bases and J by 6 bases, with 13 bases left in between. This CDR3 spans 13 amino acids. Germline V gene lookup returns CDR1 SGHNT and CDR2 YENEEA. The CDR3 region is CASSTNRVAEAFF. CDR3 nucleotide sequence: TGTGCCAGCAGCACGAACAGGGTAGCTGAAGCTTTCTTT.

This clonotype was seen ten or more times. The chain links TRBV9 to TRBJ2-2; D ambiguous. Deletions cut 4 bases from V and 5 bases from J, with 12 bases between. Germline loops: CDR1 SGDLS, CDR2 YYNGEE. The CDR3 consists of 14 residues. This CDR3 is CASSPQTVTGELFF. CDR3 nucleotides: TGTGCCAGCAGCCCCCAGACCGTAACCGGGGAGCTGTTTTTT.

This clonotype has more than one count but fewer than ten. The V call is TRBV3-1, the J call TRBJ1-6; no reliable D call. CDR3 length equals 13 residues. Germline CDR1 LGHDT, CDR2 YNNKEL (reference sequence). Trimming took off 1 base at V and 10 bases at J, with 8 bases between the two ends. The CDR3 region is CASSQASGSPLHF. The DNA for the CDR3 is TGTGCCAGCAGCCAAGCATCTGGGTCACCCCTCCACTTT.

This clonotype occurred many times. The gene calls are TRBV19 and TRBJ1-1; D is possibly TRBD1 (6 bases). V was pared by 6 bases and J by 8 bases, with 13 bases between. Germline V gene data show CDR1 as LNHDA and CDR2 as SQIVND (reference sequence). There are 12 residues in the CDR3. CDR3 sequence (DNA): TGTGCCAGTAGAAGACAGACAGGCGAAGCTTTCTTT. This encodes CASRRQTGEAFF.

Many counts were recorded for this clonotype. The V gene is TRBV11-2, the J gene TRBJ2-3; no definite D call. Germline V gene lookup returns CDR1 SGHAT and CDR2 FQNNGV. V lost 7 bases and J lost 2, with 10 bases in between. This CDR3 region has 13 residues. The CDR3 loop reads CASTTFTTDTQYF. In DNA, the CDR3 is TGTGCCAGCACCACATTCACCACAGATACGCAGTATTTT.

The V and J genes are TRBV6-1 and TRBJ1-2; no reliable D call. The CDR3 runs to 12 residues. CDR1 and CDR2 (germline): MNHNS, SASEGT. V was pared by 1 base and J by 8 bases, with 8 bases between. In DNA, the CDR3 is TGTGCCAGCAGTGAAGTCATGGTAGGCTACACCTTC. Translation gives CASSEVMVGYTF.

This clonotype appeared many times. The chain is built from TRBV2 and TRBJ1-2; D is perhaps TRBD1 (6 bases). Trimming took 7 bases from V and 4 from J, leaving 13 bases between them. Germline V gene data show CDR1 as SNHLY and CDR2 as FYNNEI. The CDR3 is 13 residues long. The CDR3 DNA reads TGTGCCAGCATCGAGGGGGTGGGCTATGGCTACACCTTC. It specifies CASIEGVGYGYTF.

The chain employs TRBV7-9 and TRBJ2-3; D possibly corresponds to TRBD2 (6 bases). Germline lookup yields CDR1 SEHNR and CDR2 FQNEAQ (reference sequence). The CDR3 is 14 residues long. Trimming pared 1 base from V and 8 bases from J, leaving 13 bases between. CDR3 loop: CASSLVAGLGTQYF. The CDR3 nucleotides read TGTGCCAGCAGCTTAGTTGCGGGGCTGGGTACGCAGTATTTT.

There are many counts of this clonotype. The gene calls are TRBV3-1 and TRBJ2-7; D is uncertain. V was shortened by 5 bases and J by 3 bases, with 8 bases between the two germline ends. This CDR3 is built from 12 residues. In germline, CDR1 is LGHDT, CDR2 YNNKEL (reference sequence). This CDR3 is CASSKGNYEQYF. For the CDR3, the DNA is TGTGCCAGCAGCAAAGGGAACTACGAGCAGTACTTC.

This chain uses TRBV2 with TRBJ2-7; tentative D call: TRBD1 (6 bases). The CDR3 runs 13 residues. CDR1 and CDR2 (germline): SNHLY, FYNNEI. Between the trimmed V and J ends, which lost 3 bases and 2 bases, there was a span of 8 bases. The DNA for the CDR3 is TGTGCCAGCAGTGAGGGACATCCCTACGAGCAGTACTTC. Protein sequence: CASSEGHPYEQYF.

This clonotype came up many times. The rearrangement links TRBV5-1 to TRBJ1-1, with no clear D. Germline V gene sequence: CDR1 SGHRS, CDR2 YFSETQ. The CDR3 covers 14 residues. The V end lost 1 base, the J end lost 1 base, and 8 bases lay between the germline ends. CDR3 nucleotides: TGCGCCAGCAGCTTGTACCCGGCGAACACTGAAGCTTTCTTT. Amino acids: CASSLYPANTEAFF. Using reference TRBV5-1 and TRBJ1-1 for the parts outside the CDR3, the full variable domain is KAGVTQTPRYLIKTRGQQVTLSCSPISGHRSVSWYQQTPGQGLQFLFEYFSETQRNKGNFPGRFSGRQFSNSRSEMNVSTLELGDSALYLCASSLYPANTEAFFGQGTRLTVV.

The table lists this clonotype with many counts. J is TRBJ2-1 and V is TRBV7-9; 8 bases are shared with TRBD2. J was trimmed by 5 bases and V by 6 bases; bases with no gene match: 9. The CDR3 has 15 residues. Germline assignment: CDR1 SEHNR and CDR2 FQNEAQ (reference sequence). CDR3 bases: TGTGCCAGCAGGGTTGCAGCGGGGGTCAACAATGAGCAGTTCTTC. It translates to CASRVAAGVNNEQFF.

This clonotype was observed at least ten times. CDR3 sequence reads: CASSLSGAGEETQYF. The CDR3 nucleotides are TGTGCCAGCAGTTTATCGGGAGCGGGAGAAGAGACCCAGTACTTC. This chain joins TRBV28 and TRBJ2-5, with 8 bases identical to TRBD2. V lost 1 base to trimming and J lost 3 bases; unmatched junction nucleotides: 4. This CDR3 is built from 15 residues. The germline V gene has CDR1 MDHEN and CDR2 SYDVKM.

The table lists this clonotype with a few counts. The genes are TRBV7-9 and TRBJ1-1, with a tentative D call TRBD1 (5 bases). The CDR3 length is 19 residues. Trimming left V 3 bases short and J 5 bases short, with 28 bases between. The germline gives CDR1 SEHNR, CDR2 FQNEAQ (reference sequence). As DNA, the CDR3 is TGTGCCAGCAGCTTTAACAGATGGGGCACGAGGGAGGTTGGAACTGAAGCTTTCTTT. Translating it yields CASSFNRWGTREVGTEAFF. The whole variable domain, remainder taken from reference TRBV7-9 and TRBJ1-1, is DTGVSQNPRHKITKRGQNVTFRCDPISEHNRLYWYRQTLGQGPEFLTYFQNEAQLEKSRLLSDRFSAERPKGSFSTLEIQRTEQGDSAMYLCASSFNRWGTREVGTEAFFGQGTRLTVV.

This clonotype was seen at least ten times. This sequence joins TRBV2 and TRBJ1-2; D unclear. The ends were cut back, 7 bases at V and 7 bases at J, with 16 bases in the middle. CDR1 and CDR2 (germline): SNHLY, FYNNEI. This CDR3 is 13 amino acids long. CDR3 loop: CASTVWEGGGYTF. CDR3 in DNA: TGTGCCAGCACTGTCTGGGAGGGAGGTGGCTACACCTTC.

This clonotype was seen a few times. V gene TRBV2 combines with J gene TRBJ1-5, with a tentative D call TRBD1 (5 bases). CDR3 size: 13 residues. Trimming shortened V by 6 bases and J by 7 bases, and 13 bases separated the two germline ends. Germline V CDR1 and CDR2: SNHLY, FYNNEI. CDR3 DNA sequence: TGTGCCAGCAGACAGGAGGAGGGCCAGCCCCAGCATTTT. It translates to CASRQEEGQPQHF.

The rearrangement joins TRBV18 to TRBJ1-1; 7 bases line up with TRBD1. Per the germline V gene, CDR1 is KGHSH and CDR2 is LQKENI. J gave up 4 bases and V 3 bases, and 5 bases lay outside the gene matches. The CDR3 loop spans 14 amino acids. DNA of the CDR3: TGTGCCAGCTCACCCCTAGACAGGGTCACTGAAGCTTTCTTT. Amino acid sequence: CASSPLDRVTEAFF.

This clonotype was seen only a few times. The chain recombines TRBV7-9 with TRBJ2-1; D ambiguous. This CDR3 contains 13 residues. The germline V and J ends were trimmed by 3 bases and 9 bases, with 12 bases remaining between them. Germline V gene lookup returns CDR1 SEHNR and CDR2 FQNEAQ (reference sequence). In nucleotides, the CDR3 is TGTGCCAGCAGCTTTGTTGGCTCTGGTGAGCAGTTCTTC. The encoded protein is CASSFVGSGEQFF.